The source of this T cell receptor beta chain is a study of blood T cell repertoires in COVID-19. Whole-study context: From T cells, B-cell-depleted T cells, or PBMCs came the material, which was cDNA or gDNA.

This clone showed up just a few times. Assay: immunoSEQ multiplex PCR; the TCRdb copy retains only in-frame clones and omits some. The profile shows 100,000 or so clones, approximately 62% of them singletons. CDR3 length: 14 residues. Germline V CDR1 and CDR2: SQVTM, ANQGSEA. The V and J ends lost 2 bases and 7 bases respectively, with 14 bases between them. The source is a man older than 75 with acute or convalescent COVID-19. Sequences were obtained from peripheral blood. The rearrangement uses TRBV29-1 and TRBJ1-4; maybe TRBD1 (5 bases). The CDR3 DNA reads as TGCAGCGTTGAATTTTCAGGGTGGGGTGAAAAACTGTTTTTT. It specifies CSVEFSGWGEKLFF.